This is a list of T cell receptor beta chains from one sample in a study of T cells after yellow fever vaccination. Each CDR3 protein is one row after TCRdb ran MiXCR on the 5' RACE reads. The table includes roughly 500,000 distinct CDR3 sequences, 15% to 20% detected once. Sample: PBMCs, taken 15 days after the yellow fever booster vaccination. All receptors derive from a man aged 25-45 years who received the YFV17D yellow fever vaccine. The CDR3 runs from the conserved cysteine through the conserved F or W. A D gene is named only where the DNA matches it firmly. Clone size appears in some rows only: once, few, many, or a class for an expanded clone.

d_gene	v_gene	abundance	j_gene	CDR3aa	CDR3nt
.	TRBV14	few	TRBJ2-1	CASSHPERATYNEQFF	TGTGCCAGCAGTCACCCAGAGCGGGCCACCTACAATGAGCAGTTCTTC
.	TRBV7-9	.	TRBJ1-1	CASSSRDPQDTEAFF	TGTGCCAGCAGCTCTAGGGATCCGCAGGACACTGAAGCTTTCTTT
TRBD2	TRBV30	.	TRBJ2-1	CAWSTLTSGIYNEQFF	TGTGCCTGGAGTACCCTGACTAGCGGGATCTACAATGAGCAGTTCTTC
.	TRBV12-3/TRBV12-4	few	TRBJ1-1	CASSSSGLRAFF	TGTGCCAGCAGTTCTTCAGGGTTGCGAGCTTTCTTT
.	TRBV18	.	TRBJ2-2	CASSPRGVAAVIGELFF	TGTGCCAGCTCACCACGAGGGGTCGCGGCAGTTATCGGGGAGCTGTTTTTT
.	TRBV7-2	.	TRBJ2-5	CASSLNKAGTQYF	TGTGCCAGCAGCCTGAACAAGGCTGGGACCCAGTACTTC
.	TRBV12-3/TRBV12-4	.	TRBJ2-1	CASTTLVHNEQFF	TGTGCCAGCACCACTCTCGTTCACAATGAGCAGTTCTTC
.	TRBV5-6	few	TRBJ2-1	CASRGPRESLNNEQFF	TGTGCCAGCAGAGGACCCAGGGAAAGCTTAAATAATGAGCAGTTCTTC
.	TRBV5-1	few	TRBJ2-1	CASSLGVVGSYNEQFF	TGCGCCAGCAGCTTGGGGGTGGTTGGCTCCTACAATGAGCAGTTCTTC
TRBD2	TRBV13	.	TRBJ2-1	CASRLADYNEQFF	TGTGCCAGCAGGCTAGCGGACTACAATGAGCAGTTCTTC
.	TRBV7-8	.	TRBJ2-2	CASSFQSTGELFF	TGTGCCAGCAGCTTTCAGTCGACCGGGGAGCTGTTTTTT
.	TRBV20-1	.	TRBJ2-1	CSALVGQVGYNEQFF	TGCAGTGCCCTCGTGGGCCAAGTCGGATACAATGAGCAGTTCTTC
.	TRBV7-9	.	TRBJ2-3	CASSRKQGSSTDTQYF	TGTGCCAGCAGTCGCAAACAGGGTTCTAGCACAGATACGCAGTATTTT
.	TRBV19	.	TRBJ1-1	CASTTGILNTEAFF	TGTGCCAGTACTACAGGCATCCTGAACACTGAAGCTTTCTTT
.	TRBV18	.	TRBJ2-1	CATESPGDNEQFF	TGTGCCACCGAAAGCCCAGGGGACAATGAGCAGTTCTTC
.	TRBV6-5	few	TRBJ2-2	CASSYPNRTNTGELFF	TGTGCCAGCAGTTACCCGAACAGGACGAACACCGGGGAGCTGTTTTTT
.	TRBV5-1	few	TRBJ1-3	CASSSGPGNTIYF	TGCGCCAGCAGCAGCGGGCCGGGGAACACCATATATTTT
.	TRBV29-1	.	TRBJ2-7	CSANVGGSYEQYF	TGCAGCGCCAACGTTGGGGGAAGCTACGAGCAGTACTTC
.	TRBV11-1	.	TRBJ2-1	CASSPLRQAAYNEQFF	TGTGCCAGCAGCCCTCTCCGGCAAGCGGCCTACAATGAGCAGTTCTTC
.	TRBV28	.	TRBJ1-2	CASSLYNYGYTF	TGTGCCAGCAGTTTGTATAACTATGGCTACACCTTC
TRBD2	TRBV5-1	.	TRBJ2-3	CASSLEASGRDTQYF	TGCGCCAGCAGCTTGGAGGCTAGCGGACGAGATACGCAGTATTTT
.	TRBV6-5	few	TRBJ1-1	CASRDMNTEAFF	TGTGCCAGCAGGGATATGAACACTGAAGCTTTCTTT
TRBD1	TRBV10-3	.	TRBJ1-1	CASTRTGNTEAFF	TGTGCCTCCACCAGGACAGGGAACACTGAAGCTTTCTTT
.	TRBV5-1	.	TRBJ2-1	CASSETRSVPMVDEQFF	TGCGCCAGCAGCGAAACTCGCAGCGTTCCGATGGTCGATGAGCAGTTCTTC
.	TRBV30	.	TRBJ2-5	CAWSVTGHQETQYF	TGTGCCTGGAGTGTAACAGGTCATCAAGAGACCCAGTACTTC
.	TRBV6-5	.	TRBJ2-6	CASSYRAASGSGANVLTF	TGTGCCAGCAGTTACCGGGCGGCTTCGGGCTCCGGGGCCAACGTCCTGACTTTC
.	TRBV18	few	TRBJ2-7	CASARTAQGSYEQYF	TGTGCCAGCGCCCGGACAGCACAGGGATCCTACGAGCAGTACTTC
TRBD2	TRBV9	.	TRBJ2-7	CASSKTGTSFFSEQYF	TGTGCCAGCAGCAAAACCGGGACTAGCTTCTTCTCCGAGCAGTACTTC
.	TRBV6-5	.	TRBJ1-2	CASSYEGTFYGYTF	TGTGCCAGCAGTTACGAGGGGACCTTCTATGGCTACACCTTC
.	TRBV7-9	.	TRBJ1-3	CASTPEYDTIYF	TGTGCCAGCACCCCGGAATATGACACCATATATTTT
.	TRBV6-1	.	TRBJ1-5	CASKRVGAGQPQHF	TGTGCCAGCAAACGGGTCGGTGCAGGTCAGCCCCAGCATTTT
.	TRBV29-1	.	TRBJ2-7	CSVGIADEQYF	TGCAGCGTTGGGATAGCAGACGAGCAGTACTTC
.	TRBV20-1	few	TRBJ2-1	CSVDSRRKDNEQFF	TGCAGTGTGGATAGTCGGCGAAAAGACAATGAGCAGTTTTTC
TRBD2	TRBV20-1	.	TRBJ2-1	CSAWGLAGVNEQFF	TGCAGTGCTTGGGGACTAGCGGGAGTCAATGAGCAGTTCTTC
.	TRBV12-3/TRBV12-4	few	TRBJ2-1	CASSSRSSPYNEQFF	TGTGCCAGCAGCTCCAGGTCAAGTCCATACAATGAGCAGTTCTTC
.	TRBV9	.	TRBJ2-7	CASSGGLSNEQYF	TGTGCCAGCAGCGGAGGACTGAGCAACGAGCAGTACTTC
.	TRBV2	.	TRBJ2-7	CATTGAGLEQYF	TGTGCCACCACGGGGGCGGGCCTCGAGCAGTACTTC
.	TRBV5-5	few	TRBJ2-5	CASSPKLDTQETQYF	TGTGCCAGCAGCCCGAAGCTAGATACCCAAGAGACCCAGTACTTC
TRBD1	TRBV27	.	TRBJ2-1	CASNYRGRYNEQFF	TGTGCCAGCAACTATAGGGGGCGTTACAATGAGCAGTTCTTC
TRBD2	TRBV12-3/TRBV12-4	few	TRBJ2-1	CASTGGTGGPYNEQFF	TGTGCCAGCACCGGGGGGACGGGAGGGCCCTACAATGAGCAGTTCTTC
TRBD2	TRBV14	.	TRBJ2-1	CASSSAGAYNEQFF	TGTGCCAGCAGCTCAGCGGGAGCCTACAATGAGCAGTTCTTC
.	TRBV7-2	.	TRBJ2-5	CASSFGRTETQYF	TGTGCCAGCAGCTTTGGCAGGACAGAGACCCAGTACTTC
TRBD1	TRBV6-1	.	TRBJ1-4	CASSPAGTGPPRLFF	TGTGCCAGCAGTCCAGCCGGGACAGGGCCTCCTCGTCTGTTTTTT
.	TRBV12-3/TRBV12-4	.	TRBJ2-1	CASSPFGQGYNEQFF	TGTGCCAGCAGTCCCTTTGGGCAGGGCTACAATGAGCAGTTCTTC
.	TRBV21-1	few	TRBJ2-7	CASSTPFQGNYEQYF	TGTGCCAGCAGCACGCCCTTCCAGGGGAACTACGAGCAGTACTTC
.	TRBV29-1	.	TRBJ2-2	CSVETDKPNTGELFF	TGCAGCGTCGAGACGGACAAACCGAACACCGGGGAGCTGTTTTTT